This T cell receptor (beta chain) was documented in a study of cytomegalovirus exposure and HLA in healthy donors. The CDR3 is made up of 13 amino acids. CDR1 and CDR2 from the germline V gene are GTSNPN and SVGIG (reference sequence). V was trimmed by 3 bases and J by 2 bases, leaving 10 bases between them. 13 Jbeta primers and 60 Vbeta primers were used for the PCR. The authors' processing: In a later analysis, 75 million to 85 million unique TCR beta chains included roughly 11 million shared by two or more donors. Method: immunoSEQ multiplex PCR; TCRdb's copy keeps in-frame clones and lacks some. V, J and clone size derive from that table, while D and trimming were established from the DNA sequence. Its listing shows approximately 190,000 clones. Regarding the study as a whole: Analyzed later, most CMV-associated TCR beta chains appeared HLA-restricted.

Notes on this clone: Its matching antigen is unknown.

The chain links TRBV30 to TRBJ1-1; D might be TRBD1 (5 bases). The source is a boy aged 5-17 years in good health and CMV-seronegative. Sequencing was done on a sample of PBMCs. CDR3 sequence reads: CAWSLQGNTEAFF. CDR3 nucleotides: TGTGCCTGGAGCCTCCAGGGAAACACTGAAGCTTTCTTT. Drawing the rest from reference TRBV30 and TRBJ1-1, the complete variable domain is SQTIHQWPATLVQPVGSPLSLECTVEGTSNPNLYWYRQAAGRGLQLLFYSVGIGQISSEVPQNLSASRPQDRQFILSSKKLLLSDSGFYLCAWSLQGNTEAFFGQGTRLTVV.